These 10 T cell receptor beta chains came from one sample sequenced in a study of CD8 T cells in Susac syndrome. cDNA came from around 0.5 to 1 ug RNA primed by random hexamers. TCRdb re-analysed the immunoSEQ multiplex PCR reads in MiXCR, keeping a single row per CDR3 protein. The table has 150,000 or so distinct CDR3 sequences, approximately 95% seen once. Specimen: CD4+ T cells from PBMCs. These receptor sequences come from a human donor with Susac syndrome.

This clonotype was observed once. This chain links TRBV9 with TRBJ1-2, with TRBD1 as a possible D gene (6 bases). CDR1 SGDLS and CDR2 YYNGEE come from the germline V gene. The length of the CDR3 is 14 residues. The V gene lost 3 bases and the J gene lost 2 bases, with 11 bases spanning the gap. The CDR3 reads CASSADRYNYGYTF. The DNA for the CDR3 is TGTGCCAGCAGCGCGGACAGATACAACTATGGCTACACCTTC.

This sequence joins TRBV5-1 and TRBJ2-1; 7 bases are a match to TRBD1. The V gene end was trimmed by 0 bases and the J gene end by 2 bases; junction bases not matched to a gene: 2. The CDR3 is made up of 15 amino acids. Germline loops: CDR1 SGHRS, CDR2 YFSETQ. In nucleotides, the CDR3 is TGCGCCAGCAGCTTGGGGCAGGGGGCCTACAATGAGCAGTTCTTC. This codes for CASSLGQGAYNEQFF.

The CDR3 nucleotides read TGTGCCAGCAGCCCTCGGACAGGCCCTGGGGGCTACACCTTC. Residues: CASSPRTGPGGYTF. The V gene is TRBV11-2, the J gene TRBJ1-2, with 7 bases aligning to TRBD1. Germline values: CDR1 SGHAT, CDR2 FQNNGV. The length of the CDR3 is 14 residues. V was clipped by 5 bases and J by 8 bases; unmatched bases: 11.

J is TRBJ1-2 and V is TRBV29-1, with D unclear. This CDR3 contains 9 residues. V lost 6 bases to trimming and J lost 2 bases, with 1 base between them. CDR1 SQVTM and CDR2 ANQGSEA come from the germline V gene. This CDR3 is CSVNYGYTF. The CDR3 DNA sequence: TGCAGCGTGAACTATGGCTACACCTTC.

This clonotype has only one observation. The chain employs TRBV18 and TRBJ1-1; D unclear. Deletions cut 0 bases from V and 6 bases from J, with 11 bases between. The CDR3 spans 14 residues. The germline CDR1 and CDR2 sequences are KGHSH and LQKENI. The CDR3 DNA is TGTGCCAGCTCACCACCGTCGACCGCGTCTGAAGCTTTCTTT. This gives the protein CASSPPSTASEAFF.

This rearrangement joins TRBV4-2 to TRBJ2-1, with D maybe TRBD2 (6 bases). CDR1 and CDR2 from the germline V gene are LGHNA and YNFKEQ. CDR3 length: 11 amino acids. Trimming stripped 4 bases from V and 9 bases from J, with 7 bases between. Here the CDR3 reads CASSPGGEQFF. In DNA, the CDR3 is TGTGCCAGCAGCCCCGGGGGTGAGCAGTTCTTC.

The J gene is TRBJ2-7, the V gene TRBV6-1; D gene ambiguous. CDR3 length: 16 amino acids. V was shortened by 6 bases and J by 6 bases, with 24 bases between the two germline ends. In germline, CDR1 is MNHNS, CDR2 SASEGT. Here the CDR3 DNA reads TGTGCCAGCAGCCGATCTCTCGGAGTGCGTCCTGCCGAGCAGTACTTC. Translated, it gives CASSRSLGVRPAEQYF.

This chain links TRBV11-2 with TRBJ2-5, with no clear D. V lost 0 bases, J lost 5 bases, and 4 bases lay in between. The CDR3 is 12 amino acids. Germline V gene sequence: CDR1 SGHAT, CDR2 FQNNGV. The CDR3 sequence: CASSLDDETQYF. CDR3 bases: TGTGCCAGCAGCTTAGATGATGAGACCCAGTACTTC.

The chain links TRBV7-8 to TRBJ2-5; possible D gene TRBD2, 5 bases. Germline V gives CDR1 SGHVS, CDR2 FQNEAQ. Trimming shortened V by 4 bases and J by 7 bases, and 13 bases separated the two germline ends. This CDR3 is 13 amino acids long. The CDR3 sequence is CASSSGPRGTQYF. CDR3 coding DNA: TGTGCCAGCAGCTCCGGGCCCCGGGGGACCCAGTACTTC.

Written as DNA, the CDR3 is TGCGCCAGCAGCTTCGGGCTAGCGGGGGACTACGAGCAGTACTTC. Residues: CASSFGLAGDYEQYF. The gene calls are TRBV5-1 and TRBJ2-7, with 10 nucleotides matching TRBD2. The J segment lost 3 bases and the V segment lost 2 bases, leaving 5 bases of the junction unmatched. CDR1 SGHRS and CDR2 YFSETQ come from the germline V gene. The length of the CDR3 is 15 residues. The variable domain in full, with the rest retrieved from reference TRBV5-1 and TRBJ2-7, is KAGVTQTPRYLIKTRGQQVTLSCSPISGHRSVSWYQQTPGQGLQFLFEYFSETQRNKGNFPGRFSGRQFSNSRSEMNVSTLELGDSALYLCASSFGLAGDYEQYFGPGTRLTVT.